The 5 T cell receptor beta chains given below trace back to one sample, sequenced in a study of regulatory T cells in long-lasting Graves disease. Regarding time point: newly diagnosed GD, antithyroid drugs for less than 3 months. TCR sequences were obtained from RNA taken from PBMCs. Investigators prepared the TCR beta libraries by applying iRepertoire HTBI primers and Arm-PCR of CDR3 regions. TCRdb independently ran MiXCR on the multiplex PCR reads; one entry per CDR3 protein. The sample has about 530,000 distinct CDR3 sequences; roughly 16% are singletons. These data were likewise used in another study, on T cells in Graves' hyperthyroidism and ophthalmopathy.

The sample in question was peripheral blood mononuclear cells (PBMCs), obtained at new diagnosis, from a patient treated with antithyroid drugs. These receptors were taken from a woman in her forties or fifties with Graves disease.

This clonotype came up a few times. The gene calls are TRBV20-1 and TRBJ1-1, with a possible D match to TRBD1 (6 bases). V lost 3 bases and J lost 5, with 16 bases in between. The CDR3 consists of 14 residues. The germline CDR1 and CDR2 sequences are DFQATT and SNEGSKA (reference sequence). CDR3 sequence: CSARVPGRGTEAFF. Here the CDR3 DNA reads TGCAGTGCTAGGGTGCCCGGGAGGGGGACTGAAGCTTTCTTT.

V is TRBV19 and J is TRBJ2-7, with D possibly TRBD1 on 6 matching bases. Deletions cut 3 bases from V and 5 bases from J, with 11 bases between. The CDR3 spans 13 residues. Germline V CDR1 and CDR2: LNHDA, SQIVND (reference sequence). The CDR3 DNA is TGTGCCAGTAGTATGGACAGTGGCAACGAGCAGTACTTC. Its translation is CASSMDSGNEQYF.

This clonotype was counted at least ten times. The genes are TRBV2 and TRBJ1-2, with a weak D call TRBD1 (5 bases). Germline values: CDR1 SNHLY, CDR2 FYNNEI. This CDR3 comprises 15 residues. The V gene lost 3 bases and the J gene lost 6 bases, with 17 bases spanning the gap. The DNA of the CDR3 is TGTGCCAGCAGTGATCTGCAGCGGGGGGGAAATGGCTACACCTTC. It codes for CASSDLQRGGNGYTF.

V and J are TRBV5-1 and TRBJ2-7; 7 bases map to TRBD2. The J segment lost 2 bases and the V segment lost 2 bases, leaving 13 bases of the junction unmatched. Germline V gives CDR1 SGHRS, CDR2 YFSETQ. The CDR3 loop spans 17 amino acids. CDR3 bases: TGCGCCAGCAGCTTTTCAAGCGGGGTAGATCGGACCTACGAGCAGTACTTC. Protein product: CASSFSSGVDRTYEQYF.

This clonotype was recorded at least ten times. V usage is TRBV9 and J usage is TRBJ1-3; no clear D. Trimming shortened V by 0 bases and J by 3 bases, and 1 base separated the two germline ends. Germline CDR1 and CDR2: SGDLS and YYNGEE. The CDR3 is made up of 12 amino acids. This chain's CDR3 is CASSVDGNTIYF. In DNA, the CDR3 is TGTGCCAGCAGCGTAGATGGAAACACCATATATTTT.